The 18 T cell receptor beta chains below come from one sample, sequenced in a study of blood T cell repertoires in COVID-19. Produced via immunoSEQ multiplex PCR; TCRdb's table is partial and in-frame only. The sample has approximately 260,000 clones, roughly 90% seen once; the top ten hold about 6.9%. What was sequenced was PBMCs or T cells enriched from blood (not recorded which). The receptors come from a woman younger than 45 with acute COVID-19.

V is TRBV6-1 and J is TRBJ1-1; 8 bases fit TRBD1. With 1 base clipped from V and 0 bases from J, the junction kept 4 bases outside the gene matches. CDR3 length equals 16 residues. Germline V gene data show CDR1 as MNHNS and CDR2 as SASEGT. Written as DNA, the CDR3 is TGTGCCAGCAGTGAAGGAAGGACAGGGTTGAACACTGAAGCTTTCTTT. This codes for CASSEGRTGLNTEAFF.

The chain recombines TRBV28 with TRBJ1-4; a weak D match, TRBD1 (5 bases). Germline CDR1 is MDHEN and CDR2 is SYDVKM. CDR3 length: 15 amino acids. The V end was cut by 7 bases, the J end by 5 bases, with 17 bases between. In nucleotides, the CDR3 is TGTGCCAGCACCTTGGGAGGGGAGGAGAATGAAAAACTGTTTTTT. It is translated as CASTLGGEENEKLFF.

The chain is built from TRBV3-1 (or the pseudogene TRBV3-2) and TRBJ1-2, with no clear D. This CDR3 has 14 residues. V was cut by 0 bases and J by 3 bases, with 8 bases left in between. Germline CDR1 LGHDT, CDR2 YNNKEL (reference sequence). CDR3 amino acids: CASSQDTAHYGYTF. For the CDR3, the DNA is TGTGCCAGCAGCCAAGATACAGCCCACTATGGCTACACCTTC.

CDR3 in amino acids: CASSFSGTDTQYF. In DNA form, the CDR3 reads TGTGCCAGCAGTTTTTCCGGCACAGATACGCAGTATTTT. The chain combines TRBV12-3 or TRBV12-4 with TRBJ2-3; D uncertain. The CDR3 is made up of 13 amino acids. The germline V and J ends were trimmed by 3 bases and 1 base, with 5 bases remaining between them.

The rearrangement uses TRBV28 and TRBJ2-5, with 10 bases identical to TRBD2. CDR1 and CDR2 from the germline V gene are MDHEN and SYDVKM. CDR3 length: 15 residues. The junction had 7 bases not matched to a gene; V was cut back by 3 bases and J by 6 bases. CDR3 bases: TGTGCCAGCAGTTTTCGAGCGGGGGGGCGGAAGACCCAGTACTTC. It yields the protein CASSFRAGGRKTQYF.

The chain carries TRBV5-1 and TRBJ1-2; TRBD1 aligns across 9 bases. Germline V lookup: CDR1 SGHRS, CDR2 YFSETQ. The CDR3 is made up of 15 amino acids. V gave up 0 bases and J gave up 6 bases; unmatched junction bases: 6. The CDR3 reads CASSLVGTGGDGYTF. The DNA for the CDR3 is TGCGCCAGCAGCTTGGTGGGAACAGGGGGCGATGGCTACACCTTC.

The rearrangement joins TRBV19 to TRBJ1-1, with 9 bases fitting TRBD1. The CDR3 has 14 residues. Per the germline V gene, CDR1 is LNHDA and CDR2 is SQIVND (reference sequence). V lost 7 bases to trimming and J lost 5 bases; unmatched junction nucleotides: 8. In DNA form, the CDR3 reads TGTGCCAGTAATTATCCGGACAGGGGTACTGAAGCTTTCTTT. Translating it yields CASNYPDRGTEAFF. The full variable domain, in which reference TRBV19 and TRBJ1-1 provide the parts outside the CDR3, is DGGITQSPKYLFRKEGQNVTLSCEQNLNHDAMYWYRQDPGQGLRLIYYSQIVNDFQKGDIAEGYSVSREKKESFPLTVTSAQKNPTAFYLCASNYPDRGTEAFFGQGTRLTVV.

This chain connects TRBV6-2 or TRBV6-3 to TRBJ2-2, with TRBD2 identical over 9 bases. Germline V lookup: CDR1 MNHEY, CDR2 SVGEGT. V lost 0 bases to trimming and J lost 4 bases; unmatched junction nucleotides: 18. The CDR3 loop spans 21 amino acids. CDR3 nucleotides: TGTGCCAGCAGTTACTCGGTTCCGGCCCCAGCGGGAGGATCTAGCACCGGGGAGCTGTTTTTT. Translating gives CASSYSVPAPAGGSSTGELFF.

In nucleotides, the CDR3 is TGTGCCTGGAGGCCTAGCGGGGAGAGGGGGGAGCTGTTTTTT. Translation gives CAWRPSGERGELFF. The rearrangement uses TRBV30 and TRBJ2-2, with 9 bases aligning to TRBD2. This CDR3 is 14 amino acids long. CDR1 and CDR2 from the germline V gene are GTSNPN and SVGIG (reference sequence). V trimming: 3 bases; J trimming: 8 bases; junction bases outside the gene matches: 7. Looking up the rest from reference TRBV30 and TRBJ2-2 gives the full variable domain: SQTIHQWPATLVQPVGSPLSLECTVEGTSNPNLYWYRQAAGRGLQLLFYSVGIGQISSEVPQNLSASRPQDRQFILSSKKLLLSDSGFYLCAWRPSGERGELFFGEGSRLTVL.

The V gene is TRBV6-2 or TRBV6-3, the J gene TRBJ2-7; D unclear. Trimming removed 4 bases at V and 5 bases at J, with 12 bases between. Looked up from germline, CDR1 is MNHEY and CDR2 is SVGEGT. CDR3 length equals 13 residues. CDR3 region: CASSSVLRNEQYF. CDR3 nucleotide sequence: TGTGCCAGCAGTTCGGTCTTGAGGAACGAGCAGTACTTC.

This clone has only one observation. The chain combines TRBV11-1 with TRBJ1-1, with 10 bases fitting TRBD1. J gave up 6 bases and V 0 bases, and 7 bases lay outside the gene matches. Germline V lookup: CDR1 SGHAT, CDR2 FQDESV (reference sequence). The CDR3 contains 16 residues. DNA for the CDR3: TGTGCCAGCAGCTTAGCGCCGGGACAGGGGACCGCTGAAGCTTTCTTT. Translation: CASSLAPGQGTAEAFF. Variable domain in full (rest from reference TRBV11-1 and TRBJ1-1): EAEVAQSPRYKITEKSQAVAFWCDPISGHATLYWYRQILGQGPELLVQFQDESVVDDSQLPKDRFSAERLKGVDSTLKIQPAELGDSAMYLCASSLAPGQGTAEAFFGQGTRLTVV.

V and J are TRBV9 and TRBJ2-6, with TRBD2 matching 10 bases. CDR1 and CDR2 from the germline V gene are SGDLS and YYNGEE. The CDR3 runs 18 residues. Trimming at V came to 4 bases and at J to 1 base, leaving 8 bases not matched to a gene. CDR3 protein: CASSITSGDLSGANVLTF. The CDR3 coding sequence is TGTGCCAGCAGCATCACTAGCGGGGATCTTTCTGGGGCCAACGTCCTGACTTTC.

V and J are TRBV20-1 and TRBJ1-1; 7 bases are shared with TRBD1. V shed 3 bases, J shed 0 bases, and the junction held 10 bases outside the gene matches. This CDR3 has 16 residues. The germline gives CDR1 DFQATT, CDR2 SNEGSKA (reference sequence). The DNA for the CDR3 is TGCAGTGCTAGTGCCGAGGGGGCGAGGGTGAACACTGAAGCTTTCTTT. Its protein product is CSASAEGARVNTEAFF.

The chain recombines TRBV24-1 with TRBJ1-2, with TRBD1 identical over 10 bases. J was trimmed by 0 bases and V by 6 bases; bases with no gene match: 15. CDR3 size: 19 residues. Germline V CDR1 and CDR2: KGHDR, SFDVKD. In DNA, the CDR3 is TGTGCCACCAGTACCATATTCCGGGACAGGGGAATAACTAACTATGGCTACACCTTC. It specifies CATSTIFRDRGITNYGYTF.

This rearrangement joins TRBV15 to TRBJ2-7, with D possibly being TRBD2 (7 bases). CDR1 LNHNV and CDR2 YYDKDF come from the germline V gene (reference sequence). The germline V and J ends were trimmed by 0 bases and 5 bases, with 14 bases remaining between them. There are 15 residues in the CDR3. CDR3 protein: CATSREGRGYDEQYF. CDR3 DNA: TGTGCCACCAGCAGAGAGGGGAGGGGGTACGACGAGCAGTACTTC.

The chain joins TRBV30 to TRBJ1-1; D may be TRBD1 (5 bases). CDR3 size: 14 residues. Trimming shortened V by 8 bases and J by 5 bases, and 21 bases separated the two germline ends. Germline CDR1 reads GTSNPN; CDR2 reads SVGIG (reference sequence). This chain's CDR3 is CAGAREGWKTEAFF. CDR3 coding DNA: TGTGCCGGTGCCAGGGAAGGGTGGAAAACTGAAGCTTTCTTT.

The chain links TRBV30 to TRBJ2-7; TRBD1 matches 9 bases. Germline V CDR1 and CDR2: GTSNPN, SVGIG (reference sequence). The CDR3 is made up of 15 amino acids. V lost 0 bases to trimming and J lost 5 bases; unmatched junction nucleotides: 8. CDR3 residues: CAWSVGGQGTHEQYF. The CDR3 bases are TGTGCCTGGAGTGTAGGGGGACAGGGAACCCACGAGCAGTACTTC.

The chain employs TRBV10-1 and TRBJ1-2; D is possibly TRBD1 (5 bases). The CDR3 has 12 residues. CDR1 WNHNN and CDR2 SYGVQD come from the germline V gene (reference sequence). V dropped 8 bases and J dropped 4 bases, with 11 bases sitting between them. The DNA of the CDR3 is TGCGCCAGCCAAACAGGTCTCTATGGCTACACCTTC. Translation: CASQTGLYGYTF.